This T cell receptor beta chain was sequenced in a study of T cell responses to AZD1222 COVID-19 vaccine. Notes on this clone: What it binds is not known.

With 5 bases removed from V and 1 base from J, the gap between germline ends came to 10 bases. Germline lookup yields CDR1 SGHVS and CDR2 FNYEAQ. The CDR3 has 14 residues. Notes on the study in general: Donors were chiefly white British, with a greater number of females, and clonal diversity was perhaps underestimated. Spike-specific TCR depth and breadth grew after two AZD1222 doses. Spike-wide coverage was observed for vaccine-associated CD4 TCRs, with dominant responses at 160-218 and 743-854.

Using immunoSEQ multiplex PCR, the repertoire was profiled, and TCRdb retains in-frame clones only, with some absent. The sample lists around 80,000 clones, roughly 85% seen once, with over 9.5% in the top ten. The rearrangement uses TRBV7-6 and TRBJ2-3; no firm D call. Here the sequenced sample was peripheral blood, taken 28 days after the second AZD1222 dose. The TCR originated in an adult who received the AZD1222 COVID-19 vaccine. The CDR3 region is CASSDIPGTDTQYF. Written as DNA, the CDR3 is TGTGCCAGCAGCGACATCCCGGGCACAGATACGCAGTATTTT.